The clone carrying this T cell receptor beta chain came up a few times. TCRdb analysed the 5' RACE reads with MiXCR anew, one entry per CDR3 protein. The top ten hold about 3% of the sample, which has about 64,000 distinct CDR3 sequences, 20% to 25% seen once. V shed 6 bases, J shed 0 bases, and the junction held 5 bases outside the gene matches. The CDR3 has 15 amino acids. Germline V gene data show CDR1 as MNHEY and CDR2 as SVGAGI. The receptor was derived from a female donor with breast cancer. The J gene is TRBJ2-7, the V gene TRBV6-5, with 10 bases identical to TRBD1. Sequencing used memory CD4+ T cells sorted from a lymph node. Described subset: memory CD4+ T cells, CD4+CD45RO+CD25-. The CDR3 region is CASRSWTGGSYEQYF. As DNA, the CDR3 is TGTGCCAGCAGATCCTGGACAGGGGGCTCCTACGAGCAGTACTTC.